The 21 T cell receptor beta chains below come from one sample, sequenced in a study of cytomegalovirus exposure and HLA in healthy donors. Researchers ran the PCR with 60 Vbeta and 13 Jbeta primers. This table comes from immunoSEQ multiplex PCR, and its TCRdb copy is limited to in-frame clones, with some not included. The sample records 130,000 or so clones, approximately 89% being singletons. Sequencing was done on a sample of PBMCs. Receptor source: a woman aged 25 to 39 in good health and CMV-seropositive.

J is TRBJ2-7 and V is TRBV5-1; D is unclear. V lost 0 bases and J 6 bases, leaving 16 bases between the germline ends. In germline, CDR1 is SGHRS, CDR2 YFSETQ. The CDR3 contains 15 residues. The CDR3 is CASSLDVSSTGEQYF. Here the CDR3 DNA reads TGCGCCAGCAGCTTGGATGTTAGCTCTACGGGCGAGCAGTACTTC. The entire variable domain, with the rest obtained from reference TRBV5-1 and TRBJ2-7, is as follows: KAGVTQTPRYLIKTRGQQVTLSCSPISGHRSVSWYQQTPGQGLQFLFEYFSETQRNKGNFPGRFSGRQFSNSRSEMNVSTLELGDSALYLCASSLDVSSTGEQYFGPGTRLTVT.

The gene calls are TRBV19 and TRBJ1-2; 7 bases align to TRBD1. J gave up 1 base and V 7 bases, and 18 bases lay outside the gene matches. The CDR3 extends over 18 amino acids. Germline V CDR1 and CDR2: LNHDA, SQIVND (reference sequence). The CDR3 loop reads CASKVVANRDSINYGYTF. CDR3 nucleotides: TGTGCCAGTAAGGTCGTTGCTAACCGGGACAGCATTAACTATGGCTACACCTTC.

CDR3 region: CASRRDTTDTQYF. The CDR3, as DNA: TGTGCCAGCAGACGGGACACCACAGATACGCAGTATTTT. The V gene is TRBV28, the J gene TRBJ2-3; maybe TRBD1 (6 bases). V shed 6 bases and J shed 2 bases, with 9 bases lying between them. CDR3 length equals 13 residues. The germline V gene encodes CDR1 MDHEN and CDR2 SYDVKM.

The chain joins TRBV15 to TRBJ1-3, with a weak D call TRBD1 (5 bases). CDR3 length: 15 residues. The V end was cut by 0 bases, the J end by 7 bases, with 13 bases between. The V gene's germline CDR1 is LNHNV and CDR2 YYDKDF (reference sequence). The CDR3 is CATSREIAGMNTIYF. In DNA, the CDR3 is TGTGCCACCAGCAGAGAGATTGCAGGGATGAACACCATATATTTT.

The V call is TRBV27, the J call TRBJ2-1; 11 positions agree with TRBD2. This CDR3 contains 18 residues. After removal of 7 bases from V and 3 bases from J, the junction contained 14 bases not matched to a gene. The V gene's germline CDR1 is MNHEY and CDR2 SMNVEV (reference sequence). The CDR3 nucleotides are TGTGCCAGCACCACCTCCTCCGCCGGGACTAGCGGCTACAATGAGCAGTTCTTC. Translation gives CASTTSSAGTSGYNEQFF.

The rearrangement uses TRBV4-1 and TRBJ2-1; D is undetermined. Trimming removed 1 base at V and 3 bases at J, with 10 bases between. CDR1 MGHRA and CDR2 YSYEKL come from the germline V gene. This CDR3 spans 15 amino acids. The CDR3 sequence: CASSQASSVYNEQFF. The CDR3 nucleotides are TGCGCCAGCAGCCAAGCCTCGTCCGTCTACAATGAGCAGTTCTTC.

The chain joins TRBV4-1 to TRBJ2-5; 12 bases match TRBD2. V shed 1 base and J 2 bases; nucleotides not matched to a gene: 8. The germline V gene has CDR1 MGHRA and CDR2 YSYEKL. The CDR3 length is 18 residues. CDR3 loop: CASSQGLAGVVLQETQYF. The CDR3 DNA is TGCGCCAGCAGCCAAGGACTAGCGGGAGTTGTCTTGCAAGAGACCCAGTACTTC.

This chain connects TRBV5-1 to TRBJ1-1; D is undetermined. Germline V gene sequence: CDR1 SGHRS, CDR2 YFSETQ. CDR3 length: 15 amino acids. The V gene lost 4 bases and the J gene lost 1 base, with 14 bases spanning the gap. Written as DNA, the CDR3 is TGCGCCAGCAGCCCCTCGACAATATCGAACACTGAAGCTTTCTTT. This codes for CASSPSTISNTEAFF.

The chain employs TRBV27 and TRBJ2-7, with 11 bases lining up with TRBD2. Trimming took 6 bases from V and 2 from J; bases not matched to a gene: 3. This CDR3 has 14 amino acids. Germline V lookup: CDR1 MNHEY, CDR2 SMNVEV (reference sequence). For the CDR3, the DNA is TGTGCCAGCAGGTTGACTAGCGGGACCTACGAGCAGTACTTC. Its translation is CASRLTSGTYEQYF.

This chain links TRBV6-4 with TRBJ1-6; the match to TRBD1 covers 9 bases. The V gene's germline CDR1 is MRHNA and CDR2 SNTAGT. CDR3 size: 15 residues. J lost 6 bases, V lost 6 bases, and 6 bases had no gene match. CDR3 coding DNA: TGTGCCAGCAGAGTACAGGGGGCGTCTAATTCACCCCTCCACTTT. It is translated as CASRVQGASNSPLHF.

The chain has TRBV6-1 and TRBJ1-2; weak D call: TRBD1 (5 bases). The V end lost 3 bases, the J end lost 2 bases, and 10 bases lay between the germline ends. The CDR3 spans 14 residues. From germline, CDR1 is MNHNS and CDR2 SASEGT. The CDR3 is CASSEGRVNYGYTF. Here the CDR3 DNA reads TGTGCCAGCAGTGAGGGCAGGGTGAACTATGGCTACACCTTC.

V is TRBV28 and J is TRBJ1-2; the D gene is possibly TRBD1 (6 bases). The germline V and J ends were trimmed by 2 bases and 4 bases, with 14 bases remaining between them. In germline, CDR1 is MDHEN, CDR2 SYDVKM. The CDR3 totals 15 residues. The CDR3 protein is CASSLGRGSVYGYTF. The CDR3 bases are TGTGCCAGCAGTTTAGGGAGGGGGTCGGTCTATGGCTACACCTTC.

The chain combines TRBV21-1 with TRBJ2-3; TRBD2 is the table's D call, not checked against the DNA. TRBV21-1 is designated a pseudogene. This CDR3 is built from 19 residues. In DNA form, the CDR3 reads TGTGCCAGCAGCACTGGGACTAGCGGGCCACGGGGGGGCACAGATACGCAGTATTTT. This translates into CASSTGTSGPRGGTDTQYF.

The V call is TRBV7-9, the J call TRBJ1-1; possible D gene TRBD1, 5 bases. Germline lookup yields CDR1 SEHNR and CDR2 FQNEAQ (reference sequence). V lost 2 bases, J lost 8 bases, and 9 bases lay in between. The CDR3 covers 12 residues. The CDR3 loop reads CASSLTGGEAFF. DNA of the CDR3: TGTGCCAGCAGCTTAACGGGGGGGGAAGCTTTCTTT.

CDR3 loop: CASSWEGGSQPEQYF. The CDR3, as DNA: TGTGCCAGCAGCTGGGAGGGCGGGAGTCAACCCGAGCAGTACTTC. V is TRBV5-4 and J is TRBJ2-7; 7 bases line up with TRBD2. This CDR3 spans 15 amino acids. In germline, CDR1 is SGHNT, CDR2 YYREEE (reference sequence). V shed 3 bases and J 6 bases; nucleotides not matched to a gene: 12.

Regarding this clone: At one end the junction does not follow the germline gene, possibly because of a read error. The chain combines TRBV7-7 with TRBJ2-5; 7 bases align to TRBD1. This CDR3 has 15 amino acids. CDR1 is SSHAT and CDR2 is FNYEAQ in the germline V gene (reference sequence). In nucleotides, the CDR3 is TGTGCTAGCAGCCGAGGACAGGCTTATCAAGAGACCCAGTACTTC. Translating it yields CASSRGQAYQETQYF.

The rearrangement joins TRBV18 to TRBJ2-7; D is perhaps TRBD1 (5 bases). Per germline, CDR1 KGHSH and CDR2 LQKENI. The CDR3 has 14 residues. Trimming took 2 bases from V and 2 from J, leaving 10 bases between them. The CDR3 is CASSPGASTYEQYF. DNA of the CDR3: TGTGCCAGCTCACCAGGGGCTTCGACCTACGAGCAGTACTTC.

J is TRBJ2-5 and V is TRBV13, with D perhaps matching TRBD1 or TRBD2 (7 bases each). CDR1 and CDR2 (germline): PRHDT, FYEKMQ (reference sequence). The CDR3 spans 15 residues. Trimming left V 4 bases short and J 4 bases short, with 16 bases between. As DNA, the CDR3 is TGTGCCAGCAGCTCAGGGGGGGAGGGCCCAGAGACCCAGTACTTC. Amino acid sequence: CASSSGGEGPETQYF.

This clone has only a few counts. The chain joins TRBV6-5 to TRBJ2-7; unclear D gene. Per germline, CDR1 MNHEY and CDR2 SVGAGI. V dropped 4 bases and J dropped 3 bases, with 7 bases sitting between them. This CDR3 has 12 amino acids. CDR3 residues: CASSSPGYEQYF. Written as DNA, the CDR3 is TGTGCCAGCAGTTCCCCCGGCTACGAGCAGTACTTC.

This clone has a single count. This chain connects TRBV27 to TRBJ2-1, with TRBD2 identical over 11 bases. The CDR3 is 15 amino acids. V dropped 5 bases and J dropped 3; count of bases not matched to a gene: 3. Germline assignment: CDR1 MNHEY and CDR2 SMNVEV (reference sequence). The CDR3 DNA sequence: TGTGCCAGCAGTCCGGGACTAGCGGTCTACAATGAGCAGTTCTTC. Translating gives CASSPGLAVYNEQFF.

This clone was detected once. V gene TRBV11-2 combines with J gene TRBJ2-7; tentative D call: TRBD2 (5 bases). The CDR3 runs 13 residues. V was cut by 1 base and J by 4 bases, with 8 bases left in between. The germline CDR1 and CDR2 sequences are SGHAT and FQNNGV. The CDR3 loop reads CASSLGGGYEQYF. The CDR3 DNA is TGTGCCAGCAGCTTAGGCGGCGGGTACGAGCAGTACTTC.